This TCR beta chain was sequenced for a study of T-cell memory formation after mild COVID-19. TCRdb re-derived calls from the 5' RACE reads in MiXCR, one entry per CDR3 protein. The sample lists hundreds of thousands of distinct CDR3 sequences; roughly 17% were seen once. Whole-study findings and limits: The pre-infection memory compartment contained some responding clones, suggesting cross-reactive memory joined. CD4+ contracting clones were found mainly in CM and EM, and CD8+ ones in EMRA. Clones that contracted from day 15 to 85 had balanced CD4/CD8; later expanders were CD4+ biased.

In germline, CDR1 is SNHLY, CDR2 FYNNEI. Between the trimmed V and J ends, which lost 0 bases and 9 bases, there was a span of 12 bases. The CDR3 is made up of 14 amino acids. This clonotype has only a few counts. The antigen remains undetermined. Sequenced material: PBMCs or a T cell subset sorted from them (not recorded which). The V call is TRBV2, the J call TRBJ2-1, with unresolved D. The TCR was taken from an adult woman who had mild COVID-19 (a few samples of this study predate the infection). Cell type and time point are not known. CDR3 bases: TGTGCCAGCAGTGAAGCGAGGCTAAGTACTGAGCAGTTCTTC. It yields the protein CASSEARLSTEQFF.